This TCR beta chain was observed in a study of graft-versus-host responses after intestinal transplantation. Study summary: Each transplant was multivisceral, liver-intestinal, or isolated intestinal.

Profiling relied on immunoSEQ multiplex PCR, and the TCRdb table lists in-frame clones only, not all of them. The sample has some 18,000 clones, approximately 40% seen once. Responders (about 200,000, CFSE-labeled) were co-plated with about 200,000 irradiated, violet-dye-labeled stimulators. Whole-study results and caveats: Early post-transplant HvG declines were associated with peak circulating GvH clone levels. Individuals who had graft-donor T cell macrochimerism had allografts that showed high graft-versus-host to host-versus-graft clonal ratios.

The sequencing used alloreactive CD4+ T cells from a mixed lymphocyte reaction culture, collected before intestinal transplant. Subset defined: CFSE-low proliferating T cells sorted from roughly six-day pre-transplant mixed lymphocyte reaction (GvH or HvG direction). The origin of this receptor is a human patient who received an intestinal transplant.

DNA for the CDR3: TGTGCCAGCTCACCAAGAGACGGGACAATTGGGGAGGGGTACTTC. Protein: CASSPRDGTIGEGYF. The chain has TRBV18 and TRBJ2-7, with TRBD2 as a possible D gene (7 bases). V dropped 2 bases and J dropped 12 bases, with 23 bases sitting between them. The CDR3 is 15 residues long. Germline CDR1 KGHSH, CDR2 LQKENI.